These T cell receptor beta chains were read from a single sample in a study of patients and donors after allogeneic stem cell transplantation. TCRdb processed the RT-PCR reads anew with MiXCR; each CDR3 protein has one entry. The sample has more than 850,000 distinct CDR3 sequences; roughly 17% are singletons. Sequenced sample: blood, either unsorted or a sorted T cell fraction (not recorded which). The receptor set was obtained from a human donor who was either an allogeneic HSCT recipient or a stem cell or donor lymphocyte infusion donor (not recorded which). It is not recorded whose cells these are; they may come from a transplant donor. Both conserved end residues are trimmed from each CDR3.

CDR3 length: 13
V gene: TRBV7-8
J gene: TRBJ1-1
CDR3 protein: ASSLVAGWDTEAF

CDR3 length: 12
V gene: TRBV15
J gene: TRBJ2-1
CDR3 protein: ATVPGQAYNEQF

CDR3 length: 10
V gene: TRBV13
J gene: TRBJ2-7
CDR3 protein: ASSPPVVEQY

CDR3 length: 12
V gene: TRBV7-9
J gene: TRBJ1-4
CDR3 protein: ASGKTDLNEKLF

CDR3 length: 12
V gene: TRBV24-1
J gene: TRBJ2-5
CDR3 protein: ASPGLAAFKTQY

CDR3 length: 10
V gene: TRBV5-1
J gene: TRBJ2-7
CDR3 protein: ASSSMSYEQY

CDR3 length: 12
V gene: TRBV20-1
J gene: TRBJ2-1
CDR3 protein: SARSSPVSREQF

CDR3 length: 14
V gene: TRBV12-3/TRBV12-4
J gene: TRBJ1-2
CDR3 protein: ASSLAPQVPGYGYT

CDR3 length: 14
V gene: TRBV10-3
J gene: TRBJ1-5
CDR3 protein: AISDSDRGHNQPQH

CDR3 length: 13
V gene: TRBV12-3/TRBV12-4
J gene: TRBJ1-3
CDR3 protein: ASLRRGSSGNTIY

CDR3 length: 11
V gene: TRBV20-1
J gene: TRBJ2-3
CDR3 protein: SATSGVTDTQY

CDR3 length: 13
V gene: TRBV5-1
J gene: TRBJ2-5
CDR3 protein: ASSKTSGDGETQY

CDR3 length: 13
V gene: TRBV27
J gene: TRBJ2-3
CDR3 protein: ASLPGAVGSDTQY

CDR3 length: 11
V gene: TRBV27
J gene: TRBJ2-7
CDR3 protein: ASSIWGGYEQY

CDR3 length: 18
V gene: TRBV6-1
J gene: TRBJ1-5
CDR3 protein: ASSEENRPSNPYSNQPQH

CDR3 length: 12
V gene: TRBV19
J gene: TRBJ2-3
CDR3 protein: ASSTSGNTDTQY

CDR3 length: 11
V gene: TRBV6-2/TRBV6-3
J gene: TRBJ1-1
CDR3 protein: ASSYYENTEAF

CDR3 length: 12
V gene: TRBV12-3/TRBV12-4
J gene: TRBJ2-1
CDR3 protein: ASTRTSGGPVLI

CDR3 length: 12
V gene: TRBV3-1
J gene: TRBJ2-5
CDR3 protein: ASSQAWGPETQY

CDR3 length: 11
V gene: TRBV12-3/TRBV12-4
J gene: TRBJ2-2
CDR3 protein: ASGPTHTGELF

CDR3 length: 12
V gene: TRBV20-1
J gene: TRBJ1-5
CDR3 protein: SARAGTGIKPQH

CDR3 length: 12
V gene: TRBV6-5
J gene: TRBJ2-7
CDR3 protein: ASSYSSYRVEQY

CDR3 length: 12
V gene: TRBV24-1
J gene: TRBJ1-2
CDR3 protein: ATSDGRAHYGYT

CDR3 length: 14
V gene: TRBV4-1
J gene: TRBJ2-1
CDR3 protein: ASSQDLQYLPSGQF

CDR3 length: 17
V gene: TRBV10-3
J gene: TRBJ2-6
CDR3 protein: AISDRTGRGHTGANVLT

CDR3 length: 15
V gene: TRBV7-2
J gene: TRBJ1-3
CDR3 protein: ASTPPGTAFPGNTIY

CDR3 length: 11
V gene: TRBV20-1
J gene: TRBJ2-1
CDR3 protein: SASRAGVNEQF

CDR3 length: 11
V gene: TRBV5-6
J gene: TRBJ1-2
CDR3 protein: ASTGPQDYGYT

CDR3 length: 13
V gene: TRBV20-1
J gene: TRBJ2-1
CDR3 protein: SPSPGGLGNNEQF

CDR3 length: 8
V gene: TRBV29-1
J gene: TRBJ2-1
CDR3 protein: SVTYNEQF

CDR3 length: 15
V gene: TRBV7-2
J gene: TRBJ2-3
CDR3 protein: ASSLDGTSGSRDTQY

CDR3 length: 10
V gene: TRBV12-3/TRBV12-4
J gene: TRBJ1-4
CDR3 protein: ASGGSKEKLF

CDR3 length: 12
V gene: TRBV18
J gene: TRBJ2-5
CDR3 protein: ASSPGQRSETQY

CDR3 length: 12
V gene: TRBV5-6
J gene: TRBJ1-6
CDR3 protein: ASSLREGASPLH

CDR3 length: 11
V gene: TRBV19
J gene: TRBJ1-2
CDR3 protein: ASSIRRNYGYT

CDR3 length: 9
V gene: TRBV10-3
J gene: TRBJ1-1
CDR3 protein: AIKGRKEAF

CDR3 length: 12
V gene: TRBV7-2
J gene: TRBJ2-7
CDR3 protein: ASSLGGVVYEQY

CDR3 length: 16
V gene: TRBV29-1
J gene: TRBJ2-5
CDR3 protein: SVEDPRTSGGAQETQY

CDR3 length: 13
V gene: TRBV28
J gene: TRBJ2-7
CDR3 protein: ASSPATAATYEQY